The rows below give T cell receptor beta chains drawn from one sample of a study of T-cell reconstitution after alpha-beta-depleted transplantation in children. TCRdb re-analysed the PCR reads in MiXCR, keeping a single row per CDR3 protein. Of fewer than 550,000 distinct CDR3 sequences detected, around 10% appear once; the ten largest clones hold 14%. Specimen: PBMCs, mostly from graft donor cells, collected 180 days after TCRalphabeta/CD19-depleted stem cell transplant. These receptors all stem from a female patient between 2 and 15 years old who had a stem cell transplant for aplastic anemia, so the T cells may come from the graft donor. Each CDR3 is given with its conserved first and last residue. D genes are given only for firm matches. Clone size is stated in some rows and not others, as once, few, many or a class when expanded.

>.|TRBV12-3/TRBV12-4|many|TRBJ1-1
TGTGCCAGCACCCAGGTTCCGAACACTGAAGCTTTCTTT
CASTQVPNTEAFF
>TRBD1|TRBV6-2/TRBV6-3|few|TRBJ2-1
TGTGCCAGCAGTTACGGGGACAGGGGCGGCAATGAGCAGTTCTTC
CASSYGDRGGNEQFF
>.|TRBV5-1|few|TRBJ1-1
TGCGCCAGCAGCTTGTATCAGTCAATTGAAGCTTTCTTT
CASSLYQSIEAFF
>TRBD1|TRBV6-1|few|TRBJ2-3
TGTGCCAGCAGTGAAGCTTTTGGGACAGGGGTACAAGATACGCAGTATTTT
CASSEAFGTGVQDTQYF
>TRBD1|TRBV6-5|.|TRBJ2-7
TGTGCCAGCACCGGGGACAGCTCCTACGAGCAGTACTTC
CASTGDSSYEQYF
>.|TRBV4-3|.|TRBJ2-7
TGCGCCAGCAGCCAAGATCCGGGAACCCACGAGCAGTACTTC
CASSQDPGTHEQYF
>TRBD2|TRBV3-1|few|TRBJ2-6
TGTGCCAGCAGCCAGACCGGACTAGCGGACCTCTCTGGGGCCAACGTCCTGACTTTC
CASSQTGLADLSGANVLTF
>.|TRBV20-1|few|TRBJ2-7
TGCAGTGCTAGAGGGGCAGGCAGATACGAGCAGTACTTC
CSARGAGRYEQYF
>TRBD1|TRBV24-1|.|TRBJ1-3
TGTGCCACCAGTGATGGACAGGGCTCTGGAAACACCATATATTTT
CATSDGQGSGNTIYF
>TRBD1|TRBV7-6|.|TRBJ2-2
TGTGCCAGCAGCCCCAGGAAGTATGGGCAGGGGGTAACCGGGGAGCTGTTTTTT
CASSPRKYGQGVTGELFF
>.|TRBV18|.|TRBJ2-2
TGTGCCAGCTCACCCCCTGGAGGAAGGTACACCGGGGAGCTGTTTTTT
CASSPPGGRYTGELFF
>.|TRBV10-3|.|TRBJ2-4
TGTGCCATCAGTGAAGCGTGGGAGCGGGACATTCAGTACTTC
CAISEAWERDIQYF
>.|TRBV24-1|few|TRBJ1-1
TGTGCCACCAGTGATCCCCGGGGGAGGAACACTGAAGCTTTCTTT
CATSDPRGRNTEAFF
>TRBD2|TRBV20-1|.|TRBJ2-3
TGCAGTGCGGGGACTAGGAGAGCCACAGATACGCAGTATTTT
CSAGTRRATDTQYF
>.|TRBV27|few|TRBJ1-4
TGTGCCAGCAGTTCCCGCACGGTGGCATATAATGAAAAACTGTTTTTT
CASSSRTVAYNEKLFF
>.|TRBV25-1|few|TRBJ2-1
TGTGCCAGCAGTGAAATAGTCGACGGGACGGAGTCCAATGAGCAGTTCTTC
CASSEIVDGTESNEQFF
>.|TRBV27|few|TRBJ2-7
TGTGCCAGCAGTCCGCCCCCGGGCCGAAGGGATTACGAGCAGTACTTC
CASSPPPGRRDYEQYF
>.|TRBV12-3/TRBV12-4|few|TRBJ2-2
TGTGCCAGCAGCTTATGGCCCATAATGGCCGGGGAGCTGTTTTTT
CASSLWPIMAGELFF
>TRBD2|TRBV20-1|.|TRBJ2-1
TGCAGTGCTGCGGGGGAGCGGGGGGCCTACAATGAGCAGTTCTTC
CSAAGERGAYNEQFF
>.|TRBV5-1|.|TRBJ2-3
TGCGCCAGCAGCTTGGAATCTAGCACAGATACGCAGTATTTT
CASSLESSTDTQYF
>.|TRBV3-1|.|TRBJ2-7
TGTGCCAGCAGCCAAAACCCGTCACGAAACTACGAGCAGTACTTC
CASSQNPSRNYEQYF
>.|TRBV27|many|TRBJ2-5
TGTGCCAGCAGCCATCTGGGGGAGGAGACCCAGTACTTC
CASSHLGEETQYF
>TRBD1|TRBV7-2|.|TRBJ2-5
TGTGCCAGCAGCGGGTCAGGGGGCGGAGAGACCCAGTACTTC
CASSGSGGGETQYF
>.|TRBV6-5|.|TRBJ1-1
TGTGCCAGCAAAAGAACAGAGGCGTGGACTGAAGCTTTCTTT
CASKRTEAWTEAFF
>.|TRBV9|.|TRBJ2-3
TGTGCCAGCAGCGTAGAGGTAGGGAGCACAGATACGCAGTATTTT
CASSVEVGSTDTQYF
>TRBD2|TRBV24-1|.|TRBJ2-3
TGTGCCACCAGTGAGGGCCCTAGCGGTCGCACAGATACGCAGTATTTT
CATSEGPSGRTDTQYF
>TRBD1|TRBV4-3|.|TRBJ2-7
TGCGCCAGCAGCCGGGACAGCCCCAACGAGCAGTACTTC
CASSRDSPNEQYF
>.|TRBV5-1|many|TRBJ1-6
TGCGCCAGCAGCTTCCACCAAGGCGGCGATTCACCCCTCCACTTT
CASSFHQGGDSPLHF
>TRBD1|TRBV6-2/TRBV6-3|few|TRBJ1-1
TGTGCCAGCAGTTCAGAGACAGGGGGCGGAAACACTGAAGCTTTCTTT
CASSSETGGGNTEAFF